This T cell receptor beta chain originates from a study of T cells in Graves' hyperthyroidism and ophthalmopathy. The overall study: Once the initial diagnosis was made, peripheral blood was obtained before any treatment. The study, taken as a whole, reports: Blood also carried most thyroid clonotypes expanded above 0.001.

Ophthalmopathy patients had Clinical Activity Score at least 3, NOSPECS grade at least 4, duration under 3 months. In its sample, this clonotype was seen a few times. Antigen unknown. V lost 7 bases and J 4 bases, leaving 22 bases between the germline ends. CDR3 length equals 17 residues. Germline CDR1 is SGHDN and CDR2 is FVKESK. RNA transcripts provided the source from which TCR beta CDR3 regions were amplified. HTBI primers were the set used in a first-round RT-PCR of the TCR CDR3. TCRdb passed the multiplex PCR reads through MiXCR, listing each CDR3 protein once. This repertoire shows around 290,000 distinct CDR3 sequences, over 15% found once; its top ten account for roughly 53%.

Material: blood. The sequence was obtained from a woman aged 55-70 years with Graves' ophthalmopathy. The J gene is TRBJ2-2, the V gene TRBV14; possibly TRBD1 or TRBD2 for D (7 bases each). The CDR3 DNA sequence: TGTGCCAGCACCTCCTACAGGGACAGCGGGACCACCGGGGAGCTGTTTTTT. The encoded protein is CASTSYRDSGTTGELFF.